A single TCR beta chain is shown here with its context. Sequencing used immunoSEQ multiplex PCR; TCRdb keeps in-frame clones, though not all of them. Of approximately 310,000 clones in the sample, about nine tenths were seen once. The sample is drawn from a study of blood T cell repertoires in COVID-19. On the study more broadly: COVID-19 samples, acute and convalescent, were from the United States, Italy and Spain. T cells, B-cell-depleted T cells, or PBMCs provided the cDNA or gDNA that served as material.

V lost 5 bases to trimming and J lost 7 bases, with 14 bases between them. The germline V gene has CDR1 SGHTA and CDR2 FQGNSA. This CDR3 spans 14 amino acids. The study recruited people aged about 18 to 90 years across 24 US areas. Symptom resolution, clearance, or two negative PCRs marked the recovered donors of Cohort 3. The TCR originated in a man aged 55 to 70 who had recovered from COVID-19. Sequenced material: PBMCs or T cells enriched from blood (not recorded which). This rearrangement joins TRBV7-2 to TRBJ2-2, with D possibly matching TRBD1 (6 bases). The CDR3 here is CASSQRGRGGELFF. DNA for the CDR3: TGTGCCAGCAGCCAGAGGGGGAGAGGCGGGGAGCTGTTTTTT.